What follows describes a single T cell receptor beta chain. It has no known antigen specificity. No clone much larger than this one lies a single base away; base qualities are absent. This sample was taken from a study of T cell responses to AZD1222 COVID-19 vaccine (dated by TCRdb to the early 2020s). In the study overall: AZD1222 recipients given second doses at about 4 weeks or at about 12 weeks were pooled, since spike-specific TCR depth and breadth were not found to differ between the two schedules. TCR sequencing covered about 230 trial participants: 200 to 220 given two doses of AZD1222 and about 26 given two doses of MenACWY control vaccine. Trial participants were enrolled by age into 18-55, 56-69 and 70-plus year subgroups, with about 150, 27 and 61 TCR-sequenced participants respectively. Broad study findings and their caveats: No day 14 peak-response samples were available, so repertoires were characterized only after the peak T cell response. The whole spike protein was spanned by vaccine-associated CD4 TCRs, and dominant responses were seen in regions 160-218 and 743-854. The 56-69-year group was small, and its depth increase did not reach significance, likely because of low power. Conclusions about previously exposed vaccinees were limited because only 5 or 6 AZD1222 recipients were SARS-CoV-2 seropositive at baseline. Spike-specific TCR breadth and depth rose significantly after two AZD1222 doses compared with day 0 and with MenACWY recipients. Most participants were white British and females outnumbered males, and the authors suggested that clonal diversity may have been underestimated. Nearly half of unique spike-specific TCRs reportedly recognized epitopes outside regions mutated in the B.1.351 and B.1.1.7 variants.

According to the study, the label for this sample's time point signals: baseline before first vaccination. The vaccinee samples were drawn from two UK trials, COV001 and COV002, one of which was a single-blind randomized controlled phase 2/3 trial testing AZD1222 (ChAdOx1 nCoV-19) in healthy adults. For TCRbeta chain sequencing, PBMC samples were collected from trial participants at day 0 and at day 28 after the second dose. The CDR3 regions of human TCRbeta chains were subjected to immunosequencing. As for the authors' bioinformatics: Repertoire TCRs were matched against a reference library of SARS-CoV-2-specific TCRs generated with the MIRA antigen-specificity platform. Breadth meant the fraction of unique TCRs that were SARS-CoV-2-associated, whereas depth meant the fraction of total T cells that were SARS-CoV-2-associated. Using the MIRA data, every spike-specific TCR was mapped to the spike region that the TCR reacted to and assigned to either a CD4 or a CD8 class. Log10-transformed breadth and depth values were compared by one-way ANOVA with Sidak's multiple comparisons tests. Entries here come from immuneACCESS through TCRdb and include only in-frame sequences with V and J called. Some clones fail to appear in such tables; in the studies checked, an unresolved V gene covers under half of the shortfall, and the cause of the remainder is unknown. The D gene and trimming were derived from the DNA, and the V and J assignments and clone size from that table. The sample table contains tens of thousands of clones; only one count was recorded for about 84% of them. The top ten constitute 8.5% to 10% of the sample.

The material sequenced was peripheral blood, taken on day 0 of AZD1222 vaccination. The sequence derives from an adult in good health.

The DNA is TGTGCCAGCAGTTCAACCCCTTCGGCTGAAGCTTTCTTT. This is translated as CASSSTPSAEAFF. The sequence joins TRBV12-3 or TRBV12-4 to TRBJ1-1; there is no confident call for the D gene. V and J are truncated by 4 bases and 6 bases respectively, leaving an intervening sequence of 12 bases. The CDR3 contains 13 residues, cysteine and phenylalanine counted. Just the 39-base CDR3 DNA is kept, in frame starting at base 1.